Listed here are 13 T cell receptor beta chains from one sample, sequenced in a study of shared clonotypes between healthy human individuals. The table came from immunoSEQ multiplex PCR; TCRdb's copy has only in-frame clones and leaves some out. The sample lists about 490,000 clones, less than 80% occurring once. The sequenced sample consisted of PBMCs. These receptors were collected from a middle-aged woman in good health. Some clones in this sample may be carry-over from other donors' samples.

CDR3 coding DNA: TGTGCCAGCAGCCCCGGGACACTGAACACCGGGGAGCTGTTTTTT. Translating it yields CASSPGTLNTGELFF. This rearrangement joins TRBV6-5 to TRBJ2-2; perhaps TRBD1 as D (6 bases). The CDR3 is made up of 15 amino acids. Germline-derived CDR1 and CDR2 are MNHEY and SVGAGI. V was cut by 6 bases and J by 1 base, with 12 bases left in between.

The chain joins TRBV11-2 to TRBJ2-7, with D perhaps assigned TRBD1 or TRBD2 (5 bases each). CDR3 length: 15 residues. The V gene lost 4 bases and the J gene lost 2 bases, with 15 bases spanning the gap. Germline V gene lookup returns CDR1 SGHAT and CDR2 FQNNGV. As DNA, the CDR3 is TGTGCCAGCAGCTGGGACGTTCAGGGACCCTACGAGCAGTACTTC. Translating gives CASSWDVQGPYEQYF.

This sequence joins TRBV28 and TRBJ1-2; TRBD1 matches 7 bases. V lost 4 bases and J lost 2; bases outside the gene matches: 7. CDR1 MDHEN and CDR2 SYDVKM come from the germline V gene. The CDR3 is 15 amino acids. The CDR3 bases are TGTGCCAGCAGTTCGTTGAGGGGGCGAAACTATGGCTACACCTTC. It translates to CASSSLRGRNYGYTF.

There are a few counts of this clone. The chain combines TRBV28 with TRBJ2-3, with TRBD2 as a possible D gene (6 bases). CDR3 size: 15 residues. V lost 6 bases to trimming and J lost 7 bases, with 20 bases between them. CDR1 and CDR2 (germline): MDHEN, SYDVKM. The CDR3, as DNA: TGTGCCAGCAGCCCCTACGGGAGTGGGTCCTATACGCAGTATTTT. It codes for CASSPYGSGSYTQYF.

J is TRBJ1-4 and V is TRBV18; D is ambiguous. Germline CDR1 and CDR2: KGHSH and LQKENI. Between the trimmed V and J ends, which lost 6 bases and 2 bases, there was a span of 10 bases. The CDR3 consists of 14 residues. CDR3 coding DNA: TGTGCCAGCTCCGATGTTGGGACTAATGAAAAACTGTTTTTT. This sequence encodes CASSDVGTNEKLFF.

In the case of this clone: One base separates it from a far larger clone, so it is likely a read error. This is likely a read error, given that the CDR3 carries no conserved phenylalanine or tryptophan at its end. The chain combines TRBV30 with TRBJ2-4, with D perhaps matching TRBD1 or TRBD2 (5 bases each). V shed 3 bases and J shed 7 bases, with 13 bases lying between them. From germline, CDR1 is GTSNPN and CDR2 SVGIG (reference sequence). The CDR3 is made up of 13 amino acids. CDR3 residues: CAWSAKGTNIQYL. CDR3 bases: TGTGCCTGGAGCGCAAAGGGGACCAACATTCAGTACCTC.

As regards this clone: Distinct nucleotide sequences in the sample also encode this CDR3. This rearrangement joins TRBV28 to TRBJ2-7; D perhaps matches TRBD2 (5 bases). V was clipped by 6 bases and J by 2 bases, with 14 bases between them. Looked up from germline, CDR1 is MDHEN and CDR2 is SYDVKM. The CDR3 contains 14 residues. The chain's CDR3 is CASRNHGVTYEQYF. CDR3 DNA sequence: TGTGCCAGCAGAAATCACGGGGTAACCTACGAGCAGTACTTC.

This clone was counted ten times or more. The CDR3 is CASGQPYSNQPQHF. As DNA, the CDR3 is TGTGCCAGCGGGCAGCCCTATAGCAATCAGCCCCAGCATTTT. The chain couples TRBV6-1 to TRBJ1-5; the D is unclear. V lost 8 bases, J lost 0 bases, and 11 bases lay in between. Germline V CDR1 and CDR2: MNHNS, SASEGT. The length of the CDR3 is 14 residues.

Here the CDR3 DNA reads TGTGCCATTACGACAGACGGATCCTACAATGAGCAGTTCTTC. Amino acid sequence: CAITTDGSYNEQFF. The V call is TRBV10-3, the J call TRBJ2-1; D perhaps matches TRBD1 (5 bases). The CDR3 has 14 residues. Trimming cost V 9 bases and J 1 base, with 13 bases left between them. Germline CDR1 is ENHRY and CDR2 is SYGVKD.

CDR3 in DNA: TGCGCCAGCAGCCAAGACGCCAGGGACTATGGCTACACCTTC. This translates into CASSQDARDYGYTF. The chain combines TRBV4-1 with TRBJ1-2; D might be TRBD1 (5 bases). The CDR3 spans 14 residues. Germline V gives CDR1 MGHRA, CDR2 YSYEKL. Between the trimmed V and J ends, which lost 0 bases and 3 bases, there was a span of 8 bases.

This clone has a single count. J is TRBJ2-7 and V is TRBV11-1; 9 nucleotides align to TRBD1. Per germline, CDR1 SGHAT and CDR2 FQDESV (reference sequence). The CDR3 is made up of 16 amino acids. Trimming removed 4 bases from V and 1 base from J; junction bases left unmatched: 8. The CDR3 reads CASSSEKDRGSYEQYF. CDR3 bases: TGTGCCAGCAGCTCCGAAAAGGACAGGGGATCCTACGAGCAGTACTTC.

This clone was detected once. The V gene is TRBV7-9, the J gene TRBJ2-1, with TRBD2 matching 8 bases. Germline CDR1 and CDR2: SEHNR and FQNEAQ (reference sequence). V shed 5 bases, J shed 7 bases, and the junction held 13 bases outside the gene matches. The CDR3 totals 16 residues. The CDR3 DNA follows: TGTGCCAGCAGCAAGGGGGGAGCGGGAGCACTTAATGAGCAGTTCTTC. As protein: CASSKGGAGALNEQFF.

This clone has just a few counts. The rearrangement uses TRBV10-3 and TRBJ2-7, with D possibly being TRBD2 (5 bases). Germline V gives CDR1 ENHRY, CDR2 SYGVKD. Deletions cut 6 bases from V and 3 bases from J, with 9 bases between. This CDR3 contains 12 residues. The DNA for the CDR3 is TGTGCCATCAGAGCCGGGAACTACGAGCAGTACTTC. It yields the protein CAIRAGNYEQYF.